This entry lists 23 T cell receptor beta chains sequenced from one sample in a study of human T cells and chemical hapten exposure. TCRdb ran MiXCR on the RACE reads and lists one entry per CDR3 protein. The profile shows tens of thousands of distinct CDR3 sequences, around 30% of them singletons. Sample time point: patch test 1, 2 weeks after DPC sensitization. Treatment here: therapeutic diphenylcyclopropenone sensitization with weekly scalp DPC. The sequenced sample was whole blood, obtained in connection with sensitization to the hapten diphenylcyclopropenone (DPC). These receptor sequences come from a man in his forties with alopecia areata. Some clones in this sample may be carry-over from other donors' samples.

This sequence joins TRBV7-9 and TRBJ2-2; D remains ambiguous. CDR1 is SEHNR, CDR2 FQNEAQ, per germline (reference sequence). Trimming cost V 5 bases and J 1 base, with 11 bases left between them. CDR3 length: 15 amino acids. CDR3 region: CASSPRMGNTGELFF. CDR3 in DNA: TGTGCCAGCAGCCCCCGCATGGGGAACACCGGGGAGCTGTTTTTT.

The chain recombines TRBV27 with TRBJ1-5, with a weak D call TRBD1 (5 bases). Germline assignment: CDR1 MNHEY and CDR2 SMNVEV (reference sequence). With 4 bases removed from V and 3 bases from J, the gap between germline ends came to 13 bases. The CDR3 extends over 15 amino acids. The CDR3 loop is CASSSGAGFNQPQHF. CDR3 in DNA: TGTGCCAGCAGTTCCGGGGCAGGGTTCAATCAGCCCCAGCATTTT.

The V and J genes are TRBV21-1 and TRBJ2-7. TRBV21-1 is marked as a pseudogene. The CDR3 extends over 11 amino acids. CDR3 residues: CARNRPYEQYF. CDR3 DNA sequence: TGTGCCAGAAACCGGCCCTACGAGCAGTACTTC.

This clonotype was seen more than once but under ten times. CDR3 region: CASSYDSSDTQYF. The CDR3 nucleotides read TGCGCCAGCAGTTATGACTCGTCAGATACGCAGTATTTT. This chain uses TRBV4-1 with TRBJ2-3; D ambiguous. V lost 6 bases and J lost 4, with 11 bases in between. Germline V gives CDR1 MGHRA, CDR2 YSYEKL. The CDR3 has 13 residues.

This clonotype appeared a few times. This chain uses TRBV21-1 with TRBJ2-4; the listed D gene, TRBD2, was not tested against the DNA. TRBV21-1 is termed a pseudogene. The CDR3 spans 17 residues. The chain's CDR3 is CASGPSSGRAAANIQYF. Written as DNA, the CDR3 is TGTGCCAGCGGGCCGTCTAGCGGGAGGGCCGCTGCAAACATTCAGTACTTC.

This clonotype has a handful of counts. The chain is built from TRBV10-3 and TRBJ2-1; D gene ambiguous. This CDR3 comprises 15 residues. V was clipped by 0 bases and J by 2 bases, with 8 bases between them. Germline V gene lookup returns CDR1 ENHRY and CDR2 SYGVKD. The CDR3 spells CAISESSGTYNEQFF. In DNA form, the CDR3 reads TGTGCCATCAGTGAGTCGTCTGGGACCTACAATGAGCAGTTCTTC.

The rearrangement links TRBV20-1 to TRBJ1-5, with D perhaps TRBD1 (5 bases). The CDR3 sequence is 13 residues long. Germline V gene lookup returns CDR1 DFQATT and CDR2 SNEGSKA (reference sequence). The V end lost 3 bases, the J end lost 7 bases, and 13 bases lay between the germline ends. CDR3 protein: CSASARVEQPQHF. The CDR3 DNA follows: TGCAGTGCTAGCGCCAGGGTAGAGCAGCCCCAGCATTTT.

The V gene is TRBV3-1, the J gene TRBJ1-5, with D maybe TRBD1 (5 bases). The CDR3 contains 14 residues. The V and J ends lost 4 bases and 5 bases respectively, with 12 bases between them. Germline lookup yields CDR1 LGHDT and CDR2 YNNKEL (reference sequence). CDR3 sequence reads: CASSLSLGDQPQHF. CDR3 in DNA: TGTGCCAGCAGCCTTTCGTTGGGGGATCAGCCCCAGCATTTT.

J is TRBJ2-3 and V is TRBV12-3 or TRBV12-4; unclear D gene. The V and J ends lost 6 bases and 2 bases respectively, with 3 bases between them. CDR3 length: 11 residues. The CDR3 loop is CASSITDTQYF. The DNA of the CDR3 is TGTGCCAGCAGCATCACAGATACGCAGTATTTT.

The chain employs TRBV7-7 and TRBJ2-3; tentatively, D is TRBD2 (6 bases). Germline lookup yields CDR1 SSHAT and CDR2 FNYEAQ (reference sequence). Trimming shortened V by 4 bases and J by 1 base, and 9 bases separated the two germline ends. CDR3 length: 14 amino acids. CDR3 nucleotides: TGTGCCAGCAGCTCCGCTAGCGGCACAGATACGCAGTATTTT. Amino acids: CASSSASGTDTQYF. The whole variable domain, remainder taken from reference TRBV7-7 and TRBJ2-3, is GAGVSQSPRYKVTKRGQDVTLRCDPISSHATLYWYQQALGQGPEFLTYFNYEAQPDKSGLPSDRFSAERPEGSISTLTIQRTEQRDSAMYRCASSSASGTDTQYFGPGTRLTVL.

The chain couples TRBV12-3 or TRBV12-4 to TRBJ2-7; D is perhaps TRBD1 (5 bases). V lost 6 bases and J lost 2, with 14 bases in between. This CDR3 region has 14 residues. The CDR3 spells CASSRTGRAYEQYF. In DNA, the CDR3 is TGTGCCAGCAGCAGAACAGGTCGAGCCTACGAGCAGTACTTC.

The gene calls are TRBV5-1 and TRBJ2-2; 7 nucleotides align to TRBD1. The germline CDR1 and CDR2 sequences are SGHRS and YFSETQ. The ends lost 3 bases at V and 0 bases at J; junction bases unmatched: 2. There are 15 residues in the CDR3. Here the CDR3 reads CASSWGTANTGELFF. CDR3 nucleotides: TGCGCCAGCAGCTGGGGGACAGCGAACACCGGGGAGCTGTTTTTT.

This clonotype was seen a handful of times. The J gene is TRBJ1-1, the V gene TRBV6-5; D might be TRBD1 (5 bases). Trimming left V 2 bases short and J 9 bases short, with 10 bases between. Germline assignment: CDR1 MNHEY and CDR2 SVGAGI. This CDR3 is built from 12 residues. CDR3 coding DNA: TGTGCCAGCAGTTACGATGCAGGGAAAGCTTTCTTT. Translated: CASSYDAGKAFF.

This clonotype was counted between two and nine times. The chain uses TRBV20-1 and TRBJ2-1; the D is unclear. Trimming removed 4 bases at V and 2 bases at J, with 12 bases between. The CDR3 sequence is 14 residues long. CDR1 is DFQATT, CDR2 SNEGSKA, per germline (reference sequence). CDR3 sequence: CSANSPKTYNEQFF. The CDR3 coding sequence is TGCAGTGCTAATTCCCCGAAAACCTACAATGAGCAGTTCTTC.

The chain has TRBV30 and TRBJ2-7, with D possibly matching TRBD2 (5 bases). The CDR3 sequence is 13 residues long. V dropped 3 bases and J dropped 4 bases, with 13 bases sitting between them. The V gene's germline CDR1 is GTSNPN and CDR2 SVGIG (reference sequence). As DNA, the CDR3 is TGTGCCTGGAGGACTTATTCGGGGTACGAGCAGTACTTC. Translation gives CAWRTYSGYEQYF.

This chain joins TRBV28 and TRBJ2-7, with D perhaps matching TRBD1 or TRBD2 (6 bases each). Germline lookup yields CDR1 MDHEN and CDR2 SYDVKM. Between the trimmed V and J ends, which lost 1 base and 5 bases, there was a span of 12 bases. This CDR3 is 14 amino acids long. The CDR3 coding sequence is TGTGCCAGCAGTTTATCGGGGGCGCTGGACGAGCAGTACTTC. This translates into CASSLSGALDEQYF.

The V call is TRBV11-1, the J call TRBJ2-2, with a weak D call TRBD1 (5 bases). The CDR3 totals 13 residues. CDR1 and CDR2 from the germline V gene are SGHAT and FQDESV (reference sequence). The ends were cut back, 5 bases at V and 6 bases at J, with 10 bases in the middle. CDR3 protein: CASSRRDPGELFF. Written as DNA, the CDR3 is TGTGCCAGCAGCCGCAGGGATCCCGGGGAGCTGTTTTTT. The variable domain in full, completed from reference TRBV11-1 and TRBJ2-2, reads EAEVAQSPRYKITEKSQAVAFWCDPISGHATLYWYRQILGQGPELLVQFQDESVVDDSQLPKDRFSAERLKGVDSTLKIQPAELGDSAMYLCASSRRDPGELFFGEGSRLTVL.

Of note for this clonotype: This CDR3 is missing its conserved last phenylalanine or tryptophan, likely due to a read error. J is TRBJ2-7 and V is TRBV7-9; the match to TRBD2 covers 9 bases. The trim removed 3 bases at V and 5 bases at J, leaving 11 bases unmatched. Germline CDR1 SEHNR, CDR2 FQNEAQ (reference sequence). The CDR3 sequence is 16 residues long. CDR3 sequence: CASSFPRDSGSDEQYS. The CDR3 DNA sequence: TGTGCCAGCAGCTTCCCCCGGGATAGCGGGAGCGACGAGCAGTACTCC.

This clonotype was seen ten or more times. The gene calls are TRBV20-1 and TRBJ2-1, with 16 bases that match TRBD2. With 5 bases clipped from V and 10 bases from J, the junction kept 5 bases outside the gene matches. The CDR3 is made up of 14 amino acids. Germline CDR1 DFQATT, CDR2 SNEGSKA (reference sequence). The CDR3 region has the DNA TGCAGTGCTGGGACTAGCGGGAGGGCCAGCGAGCAGTTCTTC. Protein sequence: CSAGTSGRASEQFF.

Concerning this clonotype: The junction shows a germline mismatch at one end, possibly a read error. The CDR3 sequence: CASSSTNTETFF. The DNA for the CDR3 is TGTGCCAGCAGTTCAACGAACACTGAAACTTTCTTT. The chain carries TRBV28 and TRBJ1-1; D unclear. This CDR3 has 12 residues. The germline V gene has CDR1 MDHEN and CDR2 SYDVKM.

This clonotype was counted only a few times. The rearrangement uses TRBV12-3 or TRBV12-4 and TRBJ2-1, with TRBD2 identical over 8 bases. This CDR3 has 15 amino acids. V lost 4 bases to trimming and J lost 10 bases; unmatched junction nucleotides: 12. The CDR3, as DNA: TGTGCCAGCAGTTCGGGGACTAGACCCGAATCGGAGCAGTTCTTC. This sequence encodes CASSSGTRPESEQFF.

This chain uses TRBV28 with TRBJ2-1; 11 nucleotides line up with TRBD2. The V gene's germline CDR1 is MDHEN and CDR2 SYDVKM. The CDR3 is made up of 14 amino acids. V was clipped by 10 bases and J by 4 bases; unmatched bases: 6. The CDR3 DNA reads as TGTGCCACCTTAGCGGGAGGGTGGTACAATGAGCAGTTCTTC. Protein sequence: CATLAGGWYNEQFF.

This chain joins TRBV24-1 and TRBJ2-3, with D perhaps given as TRBD1 or TRBD2 (5 bases each). Trimming cost V 4 bases and J 6 bases, with 19 bases left between them. The length of the CDR3 is 16 residues. Germline V lookup: CDR1 KGHDR, CDR2 SFDVKD. The CDR3 DNA is TGTGCCACCAGTGACTCTCCAGGGAGCCGCGGGGATACGCAGTATTTT. It yields the protein CATSDSPGSRGDTQYF.